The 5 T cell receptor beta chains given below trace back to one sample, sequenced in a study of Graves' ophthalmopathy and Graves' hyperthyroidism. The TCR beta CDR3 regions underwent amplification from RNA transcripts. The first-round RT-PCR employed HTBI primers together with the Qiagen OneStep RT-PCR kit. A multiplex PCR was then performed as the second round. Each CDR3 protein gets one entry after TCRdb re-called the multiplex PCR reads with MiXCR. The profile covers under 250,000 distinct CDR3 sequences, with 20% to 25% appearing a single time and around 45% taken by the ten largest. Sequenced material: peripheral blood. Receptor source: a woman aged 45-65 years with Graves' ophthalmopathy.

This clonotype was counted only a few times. The CDR3 sequence: CASSARQGWDTEAFF. CDR3 DNA sequence: TGTGCCAGCAGCGCCCGACAGGGCTGGGACACTGAAGCTTTCTTT. The chain uses TRBV5-8 and TRBJ1-1, with TRBD1 identical over 7 bases. The V segment lost 4 bases and the J segment 3 bases; nucleotides outside the gene matches: 9. Germline V CDR1 and CDR2: SGHTS, YDEGEE. The CDR3 is 15 amino acids.

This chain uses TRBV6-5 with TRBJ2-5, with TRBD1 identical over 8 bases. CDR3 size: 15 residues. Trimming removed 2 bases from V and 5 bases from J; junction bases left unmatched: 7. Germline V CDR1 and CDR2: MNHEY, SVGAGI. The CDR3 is CASSYTQGAGETQYF. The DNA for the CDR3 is TGTGCCAGCAGTTACACCCAGGGGGCCGGGGAGACCCAGTACTTC.

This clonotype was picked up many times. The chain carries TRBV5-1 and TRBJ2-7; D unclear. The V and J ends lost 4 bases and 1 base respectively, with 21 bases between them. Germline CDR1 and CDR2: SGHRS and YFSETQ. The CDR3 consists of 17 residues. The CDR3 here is CASSLHRRGTTSYEQYF. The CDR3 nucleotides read TGCGCCAGCAGCCTGCATAGGAGAGGTACCACTTCCTACGAGCAGTACTTC.

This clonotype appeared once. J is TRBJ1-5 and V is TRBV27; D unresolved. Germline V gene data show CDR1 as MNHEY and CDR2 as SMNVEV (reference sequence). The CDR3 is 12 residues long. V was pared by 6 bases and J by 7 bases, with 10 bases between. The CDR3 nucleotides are TGTGCCAGCAGACAGTTCGGGCAGCCCCAGCATTTT. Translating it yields CASRQFGQPQHF.

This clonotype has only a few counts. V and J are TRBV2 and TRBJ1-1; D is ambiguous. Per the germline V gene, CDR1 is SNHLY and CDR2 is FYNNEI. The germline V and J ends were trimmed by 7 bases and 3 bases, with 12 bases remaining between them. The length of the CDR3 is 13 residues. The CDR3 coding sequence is TGTGCCAGCACCGCCGACTGGGACACTGAAGCTTTCTTT. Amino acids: CASTADWDTEAFF.